Listed below are T cell receptor beta chains from one sample, sequenced in a study of a mutant IDH1 vaccine in newly diagnosed glioma. Their antigens remain unidentified. Produced via immunoSEQ multiplex PCR; TCRdb's table is partial and in-frame only. The profile covers about 30,000 clones, with approximately 80% appearing a single time and under 8.5% taken by the ten largest. The sequenced sample was PBMCs, obtained from a glioma patient whose treatment included an IDH1 peptide vaccine. The source is a woman in her late teens or twenties with glioma. Both conserved end residues are part of each CDR3. The order of the fields is V gene, D gene, J gene, CDR3 protein, CDR3 DNA. The D gene is left open where the match is weak.

v_gene: TRBV9
d_gene: .
j_gene: TRBJ1-2
CDR3aa: CASSSTDGFGGLRGNYGYTF
CDR3nt: TGTGCCAGCAGCTCAACGGACGGCTTCGGGGGGTTACGGGGAAACTATGGCTACACCTTC

v_gene: TRBV6-5
d_gene: .
j_gene: TRBJ2-5
CDR3aa: CASSYGGQETQYF
CDR3nt: TGTGCCAGCAGTTATGGGGGCCAAGAGACCCAGTACTTC

v_gene: TRBV28
d_gene: .
j_gene: TRBJ2-7
CDR3aa: CASSLSSGSYEQYF
CDR3nt: TGTGCCAGCAGTTTATCTTCCGGGTCCTACGAGCAGTACTTC

v_gene: TRBV10-2
d_gene: .
j_gene: TRBJ1-5
CDR3aa: CASSQQGHQPQHF
CDR3nt: TGCGCCAGCAGTCAGCAGGGGCATCAGCCCCAGCATTTT

v_gene: TRBV7-9
d_gene: TRBD1
j_gene: TRBJ2-2
CDR3aa: CASSSKTGKNTGELFF
CDR3nt: TGTGCCAGCAGCTCGAAGACAGGGAAGAACACCGGGGAGCTGTTTTTT

v_gene: TRBV6-5
d_gene: .
j_gene: TRBJ2-7
CDR3aa: CASSSGIRFDYEQYF
CDR3nt: TGTGCCAGCAGTAGTGGTATCAGATTCGATTACGAGCAGTACTTC

v_gene: TRBV5-6
d_gene: .
j_gene: TRBJ1-5
CDR3aa: CASSLFGSSNQPQHF
CDR3nt: TGTGCCAGCAGCCTTTTTGGCAGTAGCAATCAGCCCCAGCATTTT

v_gene: TRBV4-2
d_gene: .
j_gene: TRBJ2-1
CDR3aa: CASSHGNNEQFF
CDR3nt: TGTGCCAGCAGCCACGGAAACAATGAGCAGTTCTTC

v_gene: TRBV5-6
d_gene: .
j_gene: TRBJ1-1
CDR3aa: CASSLGAARTEAFF
CDR3nt: TGTGCCAGCAGCTTGGGGGCAGCCCGCACTGAAGCTTTCTTT

v_gene: TRBV10-3
d_gene: .
j_gene: TRBJ1-1
CDR3aa: CAISESQRNTEAFF
CDR3nt: TGTGCCATCAGTGAGTCTCAGAGAAACACTGAAGCTTTCTTT

v_gene: TRBV19
d_gene: .
j_gene: TRBJ1-2
CDR3aa: CASSPRGPLVNNYGYTF
CDR3nt: TGTGCCAGTAGTCCGCGGGGGCCACTCGTGAACAACTATGGCTACACCTTC

v_gene: TRBV19
d_gene: .
j_gene: TRBJ2-7
CDR3aa: CASSIKGRGPYEQYF
CDR3nt: TGTGCCAGTAGTATCAAAGGACGGGGACCCTACGAGCAGTACTTC

v_gene: TRBV5-1
d_gene: .
j_gene: TRBJ2-7
CDR3aa: CASSLVGGQTSSYEQYF
CDR3nt: TGCGCCAGCAGCTTGGTGGGAGGCCAGACGAGCTCCTACGAGCAGTACTTC